Sequencing of this T cell receptor beta chain was carried out in a study of T-cell reconstitution after alpha-beta-depleted transplantation in children. Study results and caveats: Fresh T-cell production supplied most of the T-cell counts and diversity seen one year after transplant. About two months after transplant, alpha-beta T cells reportedly came from several hundred expanded graft clones.

About this clonotype itself: Its antigen is currently unknown.

V was clipped by 5 bases and J by 9 bases, with 11 bases between them. This CDR3 is 12 amino acids long. The TCRbeta library was prepared with unique molecular identifiers. Each CDR3 protein is one row after TCRdb ran MiXCR on the PCR reads. This table has about a million distinct CDR3 sequences, around 30% appearing once. This clonotype was obtained from a boy in the first two years of life who had a stem cell transplant for SCID, so the T cells may come from the graft donor. The chain couples TRBV12-3 or TRBV12-4 to TRBJ1-5, with TRBD1 as a possible D gene (6 bases). This sample comprised PBMCs, mostly from graft donor cells, obtained 360 days after TCRalphabeta/CD19-depleted stem cell transplant. CDR3 DNA: TGTGCCAGCAGTCAGGGGAGTCCGCCCCAGCATTTT. Protein product: CASSQGSPPQHF.